This section outlines one T cell receptor (beta chain) sequence together with its context. Its antigen is not known. The germline V gene encodes CDR1 SGHRS and CDR2 YFSETQ. Trimming removed 1 base at V and 0 bases at J, with 11 bases between. The CDR3 runs to 16 residues. The record originates from a study of OX40 agonist ivuxolimab in advanced cancers. The overall study: Ivuxolimab was delivered to patients intravenously every 2 weeks at doses spanning 0.01 to 10 mg/kg. Allowance was made for prior anti-PD-1, anti-PD-L1 or anti-CTLA-4 therapy, and 40% to 45% had some.

General study results and limits: Expanded clones tended on average to be more numerous among CD8+ T cells than CD4+.

Some clones are missing from TCRdb's copy, which holds only in-frame ones; the method was immunoSEQ multiplex PCR. This table has 65,000 to 80,000 clones, over 80% appearing once. This chain joins TRBV5-1 and TRBJ1-3; D call uncertain. The sample in question was CD4+ or CD8+ T cells sorted from blood, obtained in a trial of the OX40 agonist ivuxolimab. The receptor's source is an adult with an advanced solid tumor such as melanoma, head and neck, liver or kidney cancer. In DNA, the CDR3 is TGCGCCAGCAGCTTGTCCGGAGCCCACTCTGGAAACACCATATATTTT. This sequence encodes CASSLSGAHSGNTIYF. The whole variable domain, filled in from reference TRBV5-1 and TRBJ1-3, reads KAGVTQTPRYLIKTRGQQVTLSCSPISGHRSVSWYQQTPGQGLQFLFEYFSETQRNKGNFPGRFSGRQFSNSRSEMNVSTLELGDSALYLCASSLSGAHSGNTIYFGEGSWLTVV.